The 20 T cell receptor beta chains below come from one sample, sequenced in a study of regulatory T cells in long-lasting Graves disease (dated by TCRdb to 2020 to 2023). The method was multiplex PCR. TCRdb shows the sequencer as Illumina HiSeq 4000. TCR beta libraries were built with iRepertoire HTBI primers and Arm-PCR amplification of CDR3 regions. The raw public reads went through TCRdb reprocessing: fastp at Q25, MiXCR clone calling, in-frame beta chains kept. Identical CDR3 proteins give one entry, which carries the most common genes and DNA. The sample yields 530,000 or so distinct CDR3 sequences; 13% were counted once. The ten largest clones represent roughly 10% of the sample. In light of the paper, this sample's time point label describes: newly diagnosed GD, antithyroid drugs for less than 3 months. For both TCR sequencing and RNA sequencing, RNA was extracted from PBMCs using TRIzol. The sample also formed part of further work on T cells in Graves' hyperthyroidism and ophthalmopathy.

The sample consisted of peripheral blood mononuclear cells (PBMCs), taken at new diagnosis, from a patient treated with antithyroid drugs. The source is a man aged 30 to 39 with Graves disease. Donor details come from another sample of the same person, matched by shared clones.

In this sample, this clonotype turned up many times. This chain joins TRBV3-1 and TRBJ1-1; D is undetermined. Germline CDR1 LGHDT, CDR2 YNNKEL (reference sequence). V lost 2 bases and J 11 bases, leaving 9 bases between the germline ends. The CDR3 spans 11 residues. CDR3 sequence (DNA): TGTGCCAGCAGCCAACAGGAACGGGCTTTCTTT. Amino acids: CASSQQERAFF.

This clonotype has a count of ten or more. J is TRBJ2-4 and V is TRBV5-1; 7 nucleotides match TRBD2. The V segment lost 6 bases and the J segment 6 bases; nucleotides outside the gene matches: 12. The CDR3 sequence is 15 residues long. Per germline, CDR1 SGHRS and CDR2 YFSETQ. The CDR3 DNA reads TGCGCCAGCACCGAAGAGGGGAGGGCCGGAAACATTCAGTACTTC. Its translation is CASTEEGRAGNIQYF.

This clonotype appeared a few times. The V gene is TRBV7-3, the J gene TRBJ2-2; maybe TRBD1 (6 bases). Germline V lookup: CDR1 SGHTA, CDR2 FQGTGA. Trimming shortened V by 3 bases and J by 8 bases, and 16 bases separated the two germline ends. The CDR3 contains 15 residues. Here the CDR3 reads CASSFPIVGTGELFF. The CDR3, as DNA: TGTGCCAGCAGCTTTCCAATTGTTGGGACAGGGGAGCTGTTTTTT.

The CDR3 loop is CASSTSGTSGINPRLDEQYF. The CDR3 DNA sequence: TGTGCCAGCAGCACGTCCGGGACTAGCGGGATTAACCCCCGCCTGGACGAGCAGTACTTC. The chain recombines TRBV7-9 with TRBJ2-7; the match to TRBD2 covers 13 bases. The V gene end was trimmed by 5 bases and the J gene end by 5 bases; junction bases not matched to a gene: 21. CDR3 length: 20 residues. Germline CDR1 is SEHNR and CDR2 is FQNEAQ (reference sequence).

This clonotype was seen many times. The chain is built from TRBV30 and TRBJ1-6; the D is unclear. V lost 4 bases to trimming and J lost 9 bases, with 10 bases between them. Germline lookup yields CDR1 GTSNPN and CDR2 SVGIG (reference sequence). There are 12 residues in the CDR3. The CDR3 loop is CAWNLVSSPLHF. In DNA form, the CDR3 reads TGTGCCTGGAACCTGGTTAGTTCACCCCTCCACTTT.

Ten or more counts support this clonotype. The genes are TRBV20-1 and TRBJ2-7; D might be TRBD2 (5 bases). There are 11 residues in the CDR3. The V gene's germline CDR1 is DFQATT and CDR2 SNEGSKA (reference sequence). V shed 7 bases and J shed 6 bases, with 13 bases lying between them. CDR3 residues: CSGGRAGEQYF. In DNA, the CDR3 is TGCAGTGGAGGACGGGCGGGCGAGCAGTACTTC.

This clonotype was picked up many times. The chain carries TRBV10-3 and TRBJ2-5, with TRBD1 matching 9 bases. Germline V lookup: CDR1 ENHRY, CDR2 SYGVKD. J was trimmed by 6 bases and V by 2 bases; bases with no gene match: 4. The CDR3 is 14 residues long. The CDR3 DNA reads TGTGCCATCAGTGAGGGACAGGGGATACAGACCCAGTACTTC. Translation gives CAISEGQGIQTQYF.

This clonotype was recorded many times. V usage is TRBV20-1 and J usage is TRBJ2-1; 12 bases align to TRBD2. This CDR3 spans 16 amino acids. The J segment lost 0 bases and the V segment lost 6 bases, leaving 6 bases of the junction unmatched. Germline V gene sequence: CDR1 DFQATT, CDR2 SNEGSKA (reference sequence). CDR3 region: CSAPRLAGVSYNEQFF. CDR3 nucleotide sequence: TGCAGTGCACCTAGACTAGCGGGAGTCTCCTACAATGAGCAGTTCTTC.

The table lists this clonotype with many counts. This sequence joins TRBV2 and TRBJ2-7; the match to TRBD1 covers 11 bases. V lost 8 bases, J lost 6 bases, and 9 bases stayed unmatched. The CDR3 has 14 residues. Per the germline V gene, CDR1 is SNHLY and CDR2 is FYNNEI. CDR3 nucleotide sequence: TGTGCCAGCGGGTCCGGGACAGGGGGATCCGAGCAGTACTTC. It yields the protein CASGSGTGGSEQYF.

The table lists this clonotype with many counts. This rearrangement joins TRBV11-2 to TRBJ2-3; D gene ambiguous. The CDR3 is 13 residues long. V was shortened by 2 bases and J by 4 bases, with 7 bases between the two germline ends. In germline, CDR1 is SGHAT, CDR2 FQNNGV. CDR3 region: CASSLTGSDTQYF. The DNA of the CDR3 is TGTGCCAGCAGCTTAACCGGGTCAGATACGCAGTATTTT.

Many counts were recorded for this clonotype. The rearrangement uses TRBV20-1 and TRBJ1-2; 9 bases match TRBD1. Germline assignment: CDR1 DFQATT and CDR2 SNEGSKA (reference sequence). The CDR3 is made up of 16 amino acids. V gave up 5 bases and J gave up 3 bases; unmatched junction bases: 13. CDR3 nucleotide sequence: TGCAGTGCTGCCCGGGGACAGGGAGTATCGGACTATGGCTACACCTTC. Its translation: CSAARGQGVSDYGYTF.

The chain employs TRBV9 and TRBJ2-7, with D hard to call. CDR3 length: 13 amino acids. The germline gives CDR1 SGDLS, CDR2 YYNGEE. V was shortened by 3 bases and J by 6 bases, with 13 bases between the two germline ends. In DNA form, the CDR3 reads TGTGCCAGCAGCGAGTCAATCACCCGCGAGCAGTACTTC. As protein: CASSESITREQYF.

The V call is TRBV20-1, the J call TRBJ2-7, with D tentatively TRBD1 or TRBD2 (5 bases each). Germline values: CDR1 DFQATT, CDR2 SNEGSKA (reference sequence). With 1 base removed from V and 6 bases from J, the gap between germline ends came to 16 bases. This CDR3 contains 14 residues. Here the CDR3 reads CSARGGQGSLEQYF. The CDR3, as DNA: TGCAGTGCTAGAGGAGGGCAGGGAAGCCTCGAGCAGTACTTC.

This clonotype has just a few counts. The chain is built from TRBV14 and TRBJ2-1; tentative D call: TRBD2 (5 bases). Germline V lookup: CDR1 SGHDN, CDR2 FVKESK. The CDR3 spans 15 residues. V lost 2 bases, J lost 6 bases, and 14 bases lay in between. The CDR3 reads CASSQWVGGRNEQFF. The CDR3 nucleotides read TGTGCCAGCAGCCAATGGGTAGGAGGCCGCAATGAGCAGTTCTTC. The full variable domain, completed using reference TRBV14 and TRBJ2-1, is EAGVTQFPSHSVIEKGQTVTLRCDPISGHDNLYWYRRVMGKEIKFLLHFVKESKQDESGMPNNRFLAERTGGTYSTLKVQPAELEDSGVYFCASSQWVGGRNEQFFGPGTRLTVL.

This clonotype was found a few times. V usage is TRBV24-1 and J usage is TRBJ2-1; D is unclear. Trimming shortened V by 4 bases and J by 0 bases, and 18 bases separated the two germline ends. The CDR3 covers 18 residues. Germline-derived CDR1 and CDR2 are KGHDR and SFDVKD. The CDR3 DNA sequence: TGTGCCACCAGTGAGGGTGGTTCGACGGATAGCTCCTACAATGAGCAGTTCTTC. Protein: CATSEGGSTDSSYNEQFF.

The gene calls are TRBV27 and TRBJ2-1; 7 bases align to TRBD2. The CDR3 length is 15 residues. Germline-derived CDR1 and CDR2 are MNHEY and SMNVEV (reference sequence). The V gene end was trimmed by 6 bases and the J gene end by 7 bases; junction bases not matched to a gene: 12. Written as DNA, the CDR3 is TGTGCCAGCAGCTCCACTAGCGTGCAAGGTAATGAGCAGTTCTTC. Residues: CASSSTSVQGNEQFF.

This clonotype was detected many times. This rearrangement joins TRBV2 to TRBJ2-2, with 8 bases that match TRBD2. CDR3 length equals 17 residues. The V segment lost 1 base and the J segment 3 bases; nucleotides outside the gene matches: 7. Germline CDR1 reads SNHLY; CDR2 reads FYNNEI. The CDR3 reads CASSEGYSGSDTGELFF. CDR3 nucleotides: TGTGCCAGCAGTGAAGGATACAGCGGGAGTGACACCGGGGAGCTGTTTTTT.

This clonotype was detected many times. The rearrangement uses TRBV11-2 and TRBJ2-1, with 12 nucleotides matching TRBD2. Germline V gives CDR1 SGHAT, CDR2 FQNNGV. The J segment lost 6 bases and the V segment lost 6 bases, leaving 6 bases of the junction unmatched. CDR3 length: 15 residues. The CDR3 DNA follows: TGTGCCAGCAGTCAGACTAGCGGGAGACTCAATGAGCAGTTCTTC. Its protein is CASSQTSGRLNEQFF.

This clonotype was seen repeatedly, ten times or more. This chain connects TRBV5-1 to TRBJ2-7; D is ambiguous. Between the trimmed V and J ends, which lost 2 bases and 0 bases, there was a span of 6 bases. Germline V CDR1 and CDR2: SGHRS, YFSETQ. The CDR3 has 13 residues. The CDR3 reads CASSFALSYEQYF. DNA of the CDR3: TGCGCCAGCAGCTTCGCCCTCTCCTACGAGCAGTACTTC. Full variable domain (remainder filled in from reference TRBV5-1 and TRBJ2-7): KAGVTQTPRYLIKTRGQQVTLSCSPISGHRSVSWYQQTPGQGLQFLFEYFSETQRNKGNFPGRFSGRQFSNSRSEMNVSTLELGDSALYLCASSFALSYEQYFGPGTRLTVT.

This clonotype has ten or more counts. Here the CDR3 DNA reads TGTGCCAGCAGCTTAGCTCAGGGGGCCTATGGCTACACCTTC. Protein: CASSLAQGAYGYTF. The chain is built from TRBV11-2 and TRBJ1-2; 8 positions match TRBD1. V shed 1 base and J 4 bases; nucleotides not matched to a gene: 2. This CDR3 has 14 amino acids. Per the germline V gene, CDR1 is SGHAT and CDR2 is FQNNGV.